These 16 T cell receptor beta chains originate from one sample sequenced in a study of T cell responses to AZD1222 COVID-19 vaccine. Clones were read by immunoSEQ multiplex PCR, and TCRdb kept only the in-frame ones, dropping some. This sample has roughly 190,000 clones, with roughly 88% found just once. The sample was peripheral blood, taken on day 0 of AZD1222 vaccination. These receptors all come from an adult in good health.

V gene TRBV4-2 combines with J gene TRBJ2-2; 10 bases map to TRBD1. The CDR3 totals 16 residues. V dropped 1 base and J dropped 7; count of bases not matched to a gene: 6. The V gene's germline CDR1 is LGHNA and CDR2 YNFKEQ. CDR3 nucleotides: TGTGCCAGCAGCCAAGGGGGGACAGGGGCAGTCGGGGAGCTGTTTTTT. It encodes CASSQGGTGAVGELFF.

The chain recombines TRBV3-1 (or the pseudogene TRBV3-2) with TRBJ2-2; D is possibly TRBD2 (6 bases). The length of the CDR3 is 16 residues. Trimming cost V 0 bases and J 2 bases, with 10 bases left between them. The germline gives CDR1 LGHDT, CDR2 YNNKEL (reference sequence). The CDR3 coding sequence is TGTGCCAGCAGCCAAGATAGACTAGACAACACCGGGGAGCTGTTTTTT. This gives the protein CASSQDRLDNTGELFF.

The gene calls are TRBV12-3 or TRBV12-4 and TRBJ1-2, with 7 bases identical to TRBD1. The V and J ends lost 5 bases and 6 bases, in that order; junction bases with no gene match: 6. This CDR3 region has 13 residues. The CDR3: CASSPSTGNGYTF. The CDR3 DNA follows: TGTGCCAGCAGTCCGTCGACAGGGAATGGCTACACCTTC.

The chain carries TRBV6-6 and TRBJ2-3; D may match TRBD1 or TRBD2 (5 bases each). Germline lookup yields CDR1 MNHNY and CDR2 SVGAGI (reference sequence). CDR3 length: 17 residues. V was cut by 5 bases and J by 0 bases, with 18 bases left in between. In DNA form, the CDR3 reads TGTGCCAGCAGTCCTGGGTGGGGGAGAACCAGCACAGATACGCAGTATTTT. This encodes CASSPGWGRTSTDTQYF.

In its sample, this clone was seen a few times. The V gene is TRBV2, the J gene TRBJ2-7, with a tentative D call TRBD2 (6 bases). With 7 bases removed from V and 3 bases from J, the gap between germline ends came to 13 bases. Germline V gives CDR1 SNHLY, CDR2 FYNNEI. The CDR3 length is 13 residues. CDR3 sequence reads: CASNYGSLYEQYF. In DNA form, the CDR3 reads TGTGCCAGCAACTACGGGAGTCTCTACGAGCAGTACTTC.

This sequence joins TRBV15 and TRBJ1-3; unclear D gene. The V and J ends lost 11 bases and 0 bases respectively, with 11 bases between them. CDR1 is LNHNV, CDR2 YYDKDF, per germline (reference sequence). The CDR3 length is 13 residues. The CDR3 region is CAASQNSGNTIYF. For the CDR3, the DNA is TGTGCCGCGAGCCAGAACTCTGGAAACACCATATATTTT.

V usage is TRBV5-4 and J usage is TRBJ2-1, with 7 bases aligning to TRBD2. There are 15 residues in the CDR3. The trim removed 1 base at V and 4 bases at J, leaving 5 bases unmatched. CDR1 SGHNT and CDR2 YYREEE come from the germline V gene (reference sequence). CDR3 sequence: CASSLISGTYNEQFF. The DNA for the CDR3 is TGTGCCAGCAGCTTGATCAGCGGGACTTACAATGAGCAGTTCTTC.

The chain uses TRBV6-1 and TRBJ2-2; 9 bases match TRBD1. CDR1 is MNHNS, CDR2 SASEGT, per germline. There are 16 residues in the CDR3. V was clipped by 4 bases and J by 6 bases; unmatched bases: 9. Here the CDR3 DNA reads TGTGCCAGCAGTGCTAATCCGGGACAGGGATCCGGGGAGCTGTTTTTT. Its translation is CASSANPGQGSGELFF.

V usage is TRBV10-3 and J usage is TRBJ1-2, with D unclear. The germline V gene has CDR1 ENHRY and CDR2 SYGVKD. Trimming stripped 0 bases from V and 13 bases from J, with 12 bases between. This CDR3 has 12 residues. The CDR3 region has the DNA TGTGCCATCAGTGAGTCGAATGGGCCGGGCACCTTC. This sequence encodes CAISESNGPGTF.

This chain uses TRBV14 with TRBJ2-5; D tentatively fits TRBD1 or TRBD2 (5 bases each). Germline CDR1 is SGHDN and CDR2 is FVKESK. Trimming cost V 4 bases and J 1 base, with 10 bases left between them. The CDR3 covers 14 residues. The CDR3 sequence is CASSLRDLQETQYF. The CDR3 nucleotides read TGTGCCAGCAGCCTCCGGGACCTCCAAGAGACCCAGTACTTC.

The V call is TRBV6-2 or TRBV6-3, the J call TRBJ2-4; weak D call: TRBD1 (5 bases). V gave up 4 bases and J gave up 1 base, with 11 bases separating them. The CDR3 has 15 residues. Germline V lookup: CDR1 MNHEY, CDR2 SVGEGT. CDR3 protein: CASSSGMGAKNIQYF. In nucleotides, the CDR3 is TGTGCCAGCAGTTCAGGGATGGGGGCCAAAAACATTCAGTACTTC.

The CDR3 coding sequence is TGTGCCAGCAGAAGGGACACTAACTATGGCTACACCTTC. Residues: CASRRDTNYGYTF. The V and J genes are TRBV2 and TRBJ1-2; D might be TRBD1 (6 bases). V lost 6 bases and J 0 bases, leaving 8 bases between the germline ends. Germline V CDR1 and CDR2: SNHLY, FYNNEI. The CDR3 runs 13 residues.

CDR3 sequence reads: CASSENRGGETQYF. DNA for the CDR3: TGTGCCAGCAGTGAAAACAGGGGTGGAGAGACCCAGTACTTC. The V and J genes are TRBV2 and TRBJ2-5, with 7 bases that match TRBD1. Trimming cost V 2 bases and J 4 bases; bases outside gene matches: 4. This CDR3 spans 14 amino acids. Germline V gives CDR1 SNHLY, CDR2 FYNNEI.

V is TRBV9 and J is TRBJ1-1; 8 nucleotides agree with TRBD1. The CDR3 spans 15 residues. The junction had 5 bases not matched to a gene; V was cut back by 3 bases and J by 1 base. Germline V gives CDR1 SGDLS, CDR2 YYNGEE. The CDR3 sequence is CASSGGQGGNTEAFF. The CDR3 nucleotides are TGTGCCAGCAGCGGCGGACAGGGCGGGAACACTGAAGCTTTCTTT. The full variable domain, its missing parts supplied by reference TRBV9 and TRBJ1-1, is DSGVTQTPKHLITATGQRVTLRCSPRSGDLSVYWYQQSLDQGLQFLIQYYNGEERAKGNILERFSAQQFPDLHSELNLSSLELGDSALYFCASSGGQGGNTEAFFGQGTRLTVV.

This sequence joins TRBV29-1 and TRBJ1-1; D perhaps matches TRBD1 (6 bases). Germline lookup yields CDR1 SQVTM and CDR2 ANQGSEA. V was cut by 3 bases and J by 5 bases, with 19 bases left in between. CDR3 length: 15 amino acids. CDR3 nucleotides: TGCAGCGTTGAGGGGAGGGCGGGGGCGTCGACTGAAGCTTTCTTT. As protein: CSVEGRAGASTEAFF.

J is TRBJ2-7 and V is TRBV21-1; TRBD1 is the table's D call, not checked against the DNA. TRBV21-1 is assigned pseudogene status. This CDR3 is built from 24 residues. The CDR3 DNA reads TGTGCCAGCAGCAAAGCGAGGACAGGGTGCTTTGGAGTGAGCGGGCCGAGCCTGATCTACGAGCAGTACTTC. Its protein is CASSKARTGCFGVSGPSLIYEQYF.